This T cell receptor beta chain was recovered during a study of T cells in Graves' hyperthyroidism and ophthalmopathy (dated by TCRdb to the late 2010s). A note on the overall study: Peripheral blood was sampled at the time of initial diagnosis, prior to any treatment. After sampling, hyperthyroidism patients received methimazole starting at 30 mg daily, and ophthalmopathy patients received high-dose intravenous methylprednisolone. Thyroid tissue and blood T-cell repertoires from about 6 Graves' hyperthyroidism patients were also compared in the study. To identify TCR V-J signatures that set the groups apart, the researchers used a discovery cohort of about a hundred patients, made up of 40 to 45 with Graves' ophthalmopathy and about 60 with stable Graves' hyperthyroidism. TCR Vbeta CDR3 sequencing of 130 to 150 peripheral blood samples (43 ophthalmopathy, about 75 hyperthyroidism and around 17 progressor patients) is reported in the paper. Prospective prediction of ophthalmopathy was tested in an independent validation cohort of fewer than 20 hyperthyroidism patients and 17 patients who later progressed to ophthalmopathy. The approximately 90 discovery patients were randomly split 7:3 into training and test sets. The paper's findings and limits, for the study overall: Most expanded thyroid clonotypes (frequency above 0.001) were also detected in blood, suggesting blood repertoires may reflect thyroid immune responses. In validation, the model predicted progression to ophthalmopathy with approximately 70% sensitivity and about 73% specificity, a median of approximately 6.5 months before onset. Ophthalmopathy was separated from stable hyperthyroidism by a 13 V-J signature model, with approximately 90% sensitivity and about 81% specificity obtained in cross-validation and 80%/75% obtained in testing. No statistical method was used to set the sample size in advance, and investigators knew the group allocation.

The TCR beta CDR3 regions were amplified from RNA transcripts. A first-round RT-PCR of the TCR CDR3 used the HTBI primer set with the Qiagen OneStep RT-PCR kit. A second multiplex PCR round built the libraries, followed by size selection and purification. Libraries were sequenced paired-end with 100 bp reads on an Illumina HiSeq2000. Per the source publication's procedure: Raw data were processed with SOAPnuke, discarding reads with adapters, uncalled bases, mean Phred below 15, or no exact constant-primer or identifier match. COPE v1.2.5 was used to merge high-quality paired reads, and clonotypes were defined as unique nucleotide sequences. MiTCR v1.1 was used to align the clonotypes against IMGT TRBV, TRBD and TRBJ reference segments. Analysis was restricted to V-J combinations with a frequency above 0.0001, which covered 98% to 99.2% of repertoires. A TCS score was defined as the ratio of F50 (clonal expansion) to E x V (chaos), with BLOSUM62-based TCRdist applied between CDR3 peptides within each V-J. Welch's t-statistics and random forest reduced around 520 V-J features to about 12, which were used in a naive Bayes classifier (R e1071). The public sequencing data were trimmed at Q25 with fastp and processed into clonotypes with MiXCR by TCRdb, which kept only in-frame beta chains. CDR3 protein duplicates are merged, each entry listing the most common genes and DNA. What appears here as the V and J calls and clone size reflects TCRdb's work, not the paper's. This sample comprises roughly 630,000 distinct CDR3 sequences, 15% to 18% of them detected only once. The ten largest clones represent under 8% of the sample.

Graves' hyperthyroidism was defined as stable when no progression to ophthalmopathy occurred over 18 months of follow-up. Hyperthyroidism patients were aged 18 to 65 years and newly diagnosed, with disease duration of less than 2 months. Exclusion was applied to patients with uncontrolled infections, other autoimmune diseases, pregnancy or lactation. Diagnoses relied on clinical symptoms, serum thyroxine and TRAb, thyroid ultrasound and orbital computed tomography. Ficoll-Paque density gradient centrifugation was used to isolate PBMCs from around 10 ml of fresh peripheral blood. Total RNA was extracted using Trizol reagent, and RNA quality was assessed on an Agilent 2100 Bioanalyzer. The junction shows trimming of 0 bases on V and 7 bases on J, and the gene matches do not reach 13 bases of it. CDR1 and CDR2 were assigned from the germline V gene (reference sequence) as DFQATT and SNEGSKA. The CDR3 numbers 16 residues from cysteine through phenylalanine. The kept DNA is CDR3 alone, 48 bases in frame from the first base.

This clonotype was seen only a few times. Its antigen is not yet known. There are no base qualities to consult, and no much larger clone falls within one base. This TCR was recovered from a woman younger than 45 with Graves' hyperthyroidism. The chain is made from TRBV20-1 and TRBJ2-3, with 7 middle bases fitting TRBD2. The sequenced sample was blood. The CDR3 protein is CSAREESGTNRNTQYF. The sequence in DNA is TGCAGTGCTAGAGAGGAAAGCGGGACCAATCGGAATACGCAGTATTTT.